This T cell receptor beta chain was found in a study of T-cell reconstitution after alpha-beta-depleted transplantation in children. This clonotype has at least ten counts. Unique molecular identifiers were incorporated during preparation of the TCRbeta library. TCRdb redid the calling of the PCR reads with MiXCR, one entry per CDR3 protein. This sample has roughly 500,000 distinct CDR3 sequences, with 30% to 35% found just once. This TCR was sampled from a human donor who donated a stem cell graft to a child with aplastic anemia. The sequencing used PBMCs from the stem cell graft donor, collected from the stem cell graft.

CDR3 region: CASSVGTQGNEQFF. The CDR3 nucleotides are TGTGCCAGCAGCGTGGGGACCCAAGGGAATGAGCAGTTCTTC. The chain employs TRBV7-9 and TRBJ2-1; TRBD1 or TRBD2 may be the D gene (5 bases each). The V gene lost 5 bases and the J gene lost 7 bases, with 15 bases spanning the gap. Looked up from germline, CDR1 is SEHNR and CDR2 is FQNEAQ (reference sequence). This CDR3 spans 14 amino acids.